The entry that follows covers one TCR beta chain sequence. This sample is drawn from a study of blood T cell repertoires in COVID-19. In the study overall: Donors in the United States, Italy and Spain gave samples during acute or convalescent COVID-19.

V lost 0 bases and J 0 bases, leaving 24 bases between the germline ends. The germline V gene has CDR1 LGHDT and CDR2 YNNKEL (reference sequence). This CDR3 comprises 21 residues. How the authors handled the data: Estimation of nucleated cell counts relied on the amplification of reference gene primers. The repertoire was sequenced with immunoSEQ multiplex PCR; TCRdb's copy has only in-frame clones and lacks some. V and J calls plus clone size are reproduced from that table; the DNA served to infer D and trimming. The sample lists 250,000 or so clones, about 90% seen once, with roughly 3% in the top ten.

The rearrangement uses TRBV3-1 (or the pseudogene TRBV3-2) and TRBJ2-4; tentative D call: TRBD2 (6 bases). The receptor comes from a man between 18 and 29 years old with active or convalescent COVID-19. The source material was peripheral blood. The chain's CDR3 is CASSQEYPRGAGILAKNIQYF. CDR3 nucleotide sequence: TGTGCCAGCAGCCAAGAATACCCTAGAGGGGCGGGGATACTAGCCAAAAACATTCAGTACTTC.